Below, 21 T cell receptor beta chains from the same sample are listed, as sequenced in a study of shared clonotypes between healthy human individuals. Here immunoSEQ multiplex PCR was the method, and the copy in TCRdb shows in-frame clones only, minus some. The data show 650,000 to 700,000 clones, with about 90% seen just once and more than 30% held by the top ten. Sequencing input: memory CD8+ T cells from PBMCs. As to subset: CD45RO+ cells pooled with CCR7-negative TemRA cells. These receptors were collected from a man aged 18 to 29 in good health. Some clones in this sample may be carry-over from other donors' samples.

With respect to this clone: The junction shows a germline mismatch at one end, possibly a read error. V usage is TRBV2 and J usage is TRBJ2-1; D perhaps matches TRBD2 (5 bases). The V gene's germline CDR1 is SNHLY and CDR2 FYNNEI. This CDR3 has 15 amino acids. The CDR3 loop reads CASSGRLATPGNQIF. The CDR3 nucleotides are TGTGCCAGCAGTGGTCGATTAGCGACCCCAGGAAACCAGATCTTC.

In regard to this clone: This CDR3 is also generated by other DNA sequences in the sample. The chain employs TRBV7-9 and TRBJ2-7; D gene unclear. This CDR3 region has 11 residues. V was clipped by 5 bases and J by 2 bases, with 4 bases between them. From germline, CDR1 is SEHNR and CDR2 FQNEAQ (reference sequence). CDR3 DNA: TGTGCCAGCAGCGGACCCTACGAGCAGTACTTC. Translated, it gives CASSGPYEQYF.

This clone has a handful of counts. This chain joins TRBV2 and TRBJ1-1; no clear D. With 10 bases removed from V and 2 bases from J, the gap between germline ends came to 11 bases. CDR1 and CDR2 (germline): SNHLY, FYNNEI. CDR3 size: 12 residues. The CDR3 coding sequence is TGTGCCACCTCGGAAGGAAACACTGAAGCTTTCTTT. Residues: CATSEGNTEAFF.

This chain joins TRBV27 and TRBJ2-7; tentatively, D is TRBD1 (5 bases). Between the trimmed V and J ends, which lost 0 bases and 2 bases, there was a span of 11 bases. Germline V gene data show CDR1 as MNHEY and CDR2 as SMNVEV (reference sequence). CDR3 length equals 15 residues. The CDR3 nucleotides read TGTGCCAGCAGTTTATCGACGCCAGGGACCTACGAGCAGTACTTC. It specifies CASSLSTPGTYEQYF.

The chain couples TRBV11-2 to TRBJ1-1; D gene unclear. Trimming stripped 0 bases from V and 1 base from J, with 9 bases between. Germline V CDR1 and CDR2: SGHAT, FQNNGV. The CDR3 length is 15 residues. This CDR3 reads CASSLEAEWNTEAFF. In DNA form, the CDR3 reads TGTGCCAGCAGCTTAGAGGCAGAGTGGAACACTGAAGCTTTCTTT.

This chain uses TRBV4-2 with TRBJ2-7; D is ambiguous. V was pared by 2 bases and J by 7 bases, with 12 bases between. Germline CDR1 LGHNA, CDR2 YNFKEQ. The CDR3 spans 13 residues. For the CDR3, the DNA is TGTGCCAGCAGCCAAACGGAGCAGTTAGAGCAGTACTTC. This translates into CASSQTEQLEQYF.

This clone occurred once. The chain couples TRBV5-1 to TRBJ2-7; 7 positions agree with TRBD1. The germline V gene encodes CDR1 SGHRS and CDR2 YFSETQ. The V gene end was trimmed by 3 bases and the J gene end by 2 bases; junction bases not matched to a gene: 8. The CDR3 covers 15 residues. The CDR3, as DNA: TGCGCCAGCAGCTGGATTACCGGGACAGCCTACGAGCAGTACTTC. As protein: CASSWITGTAYEQYF.

V gene TRBV27 combines with J gene TRBJ2-7, with 11 positions matching TRBD2. There are 15 residues in the CDR3. Germline loops: CDR1 MNHEY, CDR2 SMNVEV (reference sequence). Unmatched junction bases numbered 6, after V lost 8 bases and J lost 0 bases. CDR3 DNA: TGTGCCAGCTTAGATAGCGGGAGGGTCTCCTACGAGCAGTACTTC. It is translated as CASLDSGRVSYEQYF.

The V and J genes are TRBV15 and TRBJ2-1, with D hard to call. The V gene lost 5 bases and the J gene lost 12 bases, with 14 bases spanning the gap. CDR3 length equals 12 residues. Germline V gene sequence: CDR1 LNHNV, CDR2 YYDKDF (reference sequence). The CDR3 DNA follows: TGTGCCACCAGCGAGGACGTCACCTGGCAGTTCTTC. It is translated as CATSEDVTWQFF. The full variable domain, completed using reference TRBV15 and TRBJ2-1, is DAMVIQNPRYQVTQFGKPVTLSCSQTLNHNVMYWYQQKSSQAPKLLFHYYDKDFNNEADTPDNFQSRRPNTSFCFLDIRSPGLGDTAMYLCATSEDVTWQFFGPGTRLTVL.

The rearrangement joins TRBV5-6 to TRBJ1-1, with D unclear. Germline lookup yields CDR1 SGHDT and CDR2 YYEEEE. Trimming stripped 4 bases from V and 5 bases from J, with 9 bases between. The CDR3 spans 12 residues. CDR3 sequence (DNA): TGTGCCAGCAGCCTGGGGTGGACTGAAGCTTTCTTT. Protein product: CASSLGWTEAFF.

This chain connects TRBV7-9 to TRBJ2-3; the D call may be TRBD1 or TRBD2 (5 bases each). Germline loops: CDR1 SEHNR, CDR2 FQNEAQ (reference sequence). V lost 6 bases and J lost 4, with 14 bases in between. CDR3 size: 14 residues. This chain's CDR3 is CASRDGTAPDTQYF. Here the CDR3 DNA reads TGTGCCAGCAGGGACGGGACCGCGCCAGATACGCAGTATTTT. The full variable domain, rest sourced from reference TRBV7-9 and TRBJ2-3, is DTGVSQNPRHKITKRGQNVTFRCDPISEHNRLYWYRQTLGQGPEFLTYFQNEAQLEKSRLLSDRFSAERPKGSFSTLEIQRTEQGDSAMYLCASRDGTAPDTQYFGPGTRLTVL.

The chain links TRBV27 to TRBJ2-1; D unresolved. In germline, CDR1 is MNHEY, CDR2 SMNVEV (reference sequence). Trimming shortened V by 5 bases and J by 7 bases, and 18 bases separated the two germline ends. The CDR3 length is 15 residues. CDR3 sequence: CASSPSLGSANEQFF. The CDR3 coding sequence is TGTGCCAGCAGTCCCTCCCTAGGATCCGCGAATGAGCAGTTCTTC.

The chain has TRBV19 and TRBJ1-1, with D hard to call. With 1 base removed from V and 5 bases from J, the gap between germline ends came to 11 bases. The CDR3 runs 14 residues. CDR1 and CDR2 (germline): LNHDA, SQIVND (reference sequence). The chain's CDR3 is CASSIVRSVTEAFF. The CDR3 DNA is TGTGCCAGTAGTATAGTACGGTCGGTAACTGAAGCTTTCTTT.

The V call is TRBV19, the J call TRBJ1-5, with a tentative D call TRBD1 (6 bases). The CDR3 loop spans 14 amino acids. The germline V and J ends were trimmed by 5 bases and 4 bases, with 12 bases remaining between them. From germline, CDR1 is LNHDA and CDR2 SQIVND (reference sequence). CDR3 DNA: TGTGCCAGTAGTGGCGGGGGCCGAAATCAGCCCCAGCATTTT. Amino acid sequence: CASSGGGRNQPQHF.

The V and J genes are TRBV5-6 and TRBJ2-7, with 10 bases matching TRBD1. Germline values: CDR1 SGHDT, CDR2 YYEEEE. Germline trimming cut 4 bases from V and 5 bases from J; bases unmatched to any gene: 9. This CDR3 is 15 amino acids long. CDR3 region: CASSPRDRGGDEQYF. Here the CDR3 DNA reads TGTGCCAGCAGCCCCCGGGACAGGGGCGGAGACGAGCAGTACTTC.

The chain joins TRBV19 to TRBJ2-7, with unresolved D. With 3 bases removed from V and 3 bases from J, the gap between germline ends came to 9 bases. CDR1 LNHDA and CDR2 SQIVND come from the germline V gene (reference sequence). The CDR3 contains 13 residues. The CDR3: CASSMFASYEQYF. As DNA, the CDR3 is TGTGCCAGTAGTATGTTCGCAAGCTACGAGCAGTACTTC.

The V call is TRBV27, the J call TRBJ2-2, with D perhaps TRBD2 (5 bases). V was pared by 7 bases and J by 6 bases, with 21 bases between. CDR1 is MNHEY and CDR2 is SMNVEV in the germline V gene (reference sequence). The CDR3 is made up of 16 amino acids. In nucleotides, the CDR3 is TGTGCCAGCACCACACTCCGGGAATTAAGTGCCGGGGAGCTGTTTTTT. Translating gives CASTTLRELSAGELFF.

V and J are TRBV9 and TRBJ2-5; 13 nucleotides match TRBD2. The CDR3 length is 17 residues. Germline V gene sequence: CDR1 SGDLS, CDR2 YYNGEE. V lost 0 bases and J lost 2; bases outside the gene matches: 4. The CDR3, as DNA: TGTGCCAGCAGCGTAGTGGGACTAGCGGGATCTCAAGAGACCCAGTACTTC. This sequence encodes CASSVVGLAGSQETQYF.

The V call is TRBV10-3, the J call TRBJ2-2; 14 bases are a match to TRBD2. Per the germline V gene, CDR1 is ENHRY and CDR2 is SYGVKD. The CDR3 has 17 residues. The trim removed 6 bases at V and 3 bases at J, leaving 6 bases unmatched. The CDR3 protein is CAIRGTSGRRDTGELFF. CDR3 nucleotides: TGTGCCATCAGGGGGACTAGCGGGAGACGCGACACCGGGGAGCTGTTTTTT.

This clone has a single count. This chain joins TRBV7-9 and TRBJ1-2; possibly TRBD1 for D (6 bases). V gave up 5 bases and J gave up 4 bases, with 23 bases separating them. There are 17 residues in the CDR3. Germline CDR1 and CDR2: SEHNR and FQNEAQ (reference sequence). CDR3 sequence reads: CASSPRQEELRFYGYTF. CDR3 coding DNA: TGTGCCAGCAGCCCCCGACAGGAAGAGTTGAGGTTCTATGGCTACACCTTC.

J is TRBJ1-3 and V is TRBV5-1; no reliable D call. The germline V gene encodes CDR1 SGHRS and CDR2 YFSETQ. V was clipped by 5 bases and J by 2 bases, with 17 bases between them. The CDR3 is 16 residues long. The chain's CDR3 is CASRTTVGKTGNTIYF. CDR3 DNA sequence: TGCGCCAGCAGAACGACTGTGGGAAAGACTGGAAACACCATATATTTT.